This T cell receptor (beta chain) was captured in a study of beta chain features in type 1 diabetes. Background on the study: Across every sample, around 100,000,000 sorted cells were examined in total.

Reverse transcription of all isolated RNA meant that expressed TCRB transcripts were sequenced. An average approximately 3.3 million reads came from naive, central memory and regulatory T cell samples. Sequenced by immunoSEQ multiplex PCR; TCRdb stores in-frame clones only, minus some. Of hundreds of thousands of clones in the sample, roughly a sixth are singletons; the top ten hold about 0.093%. This clone was observed a single time. This CDR3 comprises 15 residues. Germline V gives CDR1 LNHNV, CDR2 YYDKDF (reference sequence). Trimming took off 0 bases at V and 3 bases at J, with 11 bases between the two ends.

Sequenced input: naive CD4+ T cells from blood. J is TRBJ1-1 and V is TRBV15; no clear D gene. This clonotype originated in a young man in good health. CDR3 sequence: CATSREPNLDTEAFF. The DNA for the CDR3 is TGTGCCACCAGCAGAGAACCTAACCTAGACACTGAAGCTTTCTTT.